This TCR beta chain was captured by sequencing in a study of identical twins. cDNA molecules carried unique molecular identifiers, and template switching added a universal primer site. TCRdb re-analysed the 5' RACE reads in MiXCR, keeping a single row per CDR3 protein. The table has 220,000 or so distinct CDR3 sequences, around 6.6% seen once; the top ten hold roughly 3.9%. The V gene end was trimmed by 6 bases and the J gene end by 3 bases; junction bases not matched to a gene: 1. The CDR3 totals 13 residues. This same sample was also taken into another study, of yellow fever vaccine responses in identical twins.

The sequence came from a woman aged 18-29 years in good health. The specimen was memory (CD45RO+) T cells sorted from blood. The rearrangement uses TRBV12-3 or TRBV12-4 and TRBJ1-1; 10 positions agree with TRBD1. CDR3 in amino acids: CASRGQGHTEAFF. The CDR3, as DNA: TGTGCCAGCAGGGGACAGGGGCACACTGAAGCTTTCTTT.